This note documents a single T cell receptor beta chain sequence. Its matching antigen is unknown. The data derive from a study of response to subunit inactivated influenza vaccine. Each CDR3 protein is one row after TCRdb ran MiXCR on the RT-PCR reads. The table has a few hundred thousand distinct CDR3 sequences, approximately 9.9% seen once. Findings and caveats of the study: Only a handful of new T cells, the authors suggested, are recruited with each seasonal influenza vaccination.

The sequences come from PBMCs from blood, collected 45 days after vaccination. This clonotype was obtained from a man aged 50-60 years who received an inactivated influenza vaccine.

The chain's CDR3 is CASSQMSTEAFF. Written as DNA, the CDR3 is TGTGCCAGCAGCCAAATGAGCACTGAAGCTTTCTTT. J is TRBJ1-1 and V is TRBV3-1, with unresolved D. Germline values: CDR1 LGHDT, CDR2 YNNKEL (reference sequence). Trimming removed 2 bases at V and 4 bases at J, with 5 bases between. The CDR3 covers 12 residues.